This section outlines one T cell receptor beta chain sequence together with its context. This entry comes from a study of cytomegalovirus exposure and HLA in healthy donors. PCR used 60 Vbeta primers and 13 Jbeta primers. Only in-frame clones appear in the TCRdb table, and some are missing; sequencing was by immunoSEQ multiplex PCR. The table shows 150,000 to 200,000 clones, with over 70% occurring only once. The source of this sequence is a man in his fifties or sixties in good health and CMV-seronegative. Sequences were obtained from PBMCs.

CDR3 coding DNA: TGTGCCAGCACCAGGGGGGATACGCAGTATTTT. Translation: CASTRGDTQYF. V is TRBV6-5 and J is TRBJ2-3, with TRBD1 matching 7 bases. V gave up 7 bases and J gave up 6 bases; unmatched junction bases: 1. Germline CDR1 MNHEY, CDR2 SVGAGI. The CDR3 loop spans 11 amino acids.